Below, 15 T cell receptor beta chains from the same sample are listed, as sequenced in a study of T cells in Graves' hyperthyroidism and ophthalmopathy. Amplified TCR beta CDR3 regions derived from RNA transcripts. In the first-round RT-PCR of the TCR CDR3, the HTBI primer set was used. TCRdb reanalysed the multiplex PCR reads using MiXCR and keeps one entry per CDR3 protein. Counted here are about 130,000 distinct CDR3 sequences, approximately 24% occurring once; the ten biggest clones make up 60% to 70%. The sample consisted of blood. The receptors were sampled from a woman aged 45-60 years with Graves' hyperthyroidism that later progressed to Graves' ophthalmopathy.

The genes are TRBV5-1 and TRBJ2-7, with a possible D match to TRBD1 (6 bases). Germline CDR1 SGHRS, CDR2 YFSETQ. V was shortened by 1 base and J by 2 bases, with 13 bases between the two germline ends. The CDR3 is made up of 15 amino acids. As DNA, the CDR3 is TGCGCCAGCAGCTTGCTCTCGGACAGAACCTACGAGCAGTACTTC. It yields the protein CASSLLSDRTYEQYF.

This clonotype was seen many times. V is TRBV11-2 and J is TRBJ1-1; D unclear. Looked up from germline, CDR1 is SGHAT and CDR2 is FQNNGV. There are 15 residues in the CDR3. V was clipped by 4 bases and J by 1 base, with 13 bases between them. DNA for the CDR3: TGTGCCAGCAGCTCCTTACCCGGAAGGAACACTGAAGCTTTCTTT. Its protein is CASSSLPGRNTEAFF.

The rearrangement links TRBV5-8 to TRBJ1-1, with TRBD1 as a possible D gene (5 bases). Germline assignment: CDR1 SGHTS and CDR2 YDEGEE. This CDR3 comprises 14 residues. V shed 0 bases and J shed 6 bases, with 12 bases lying between them. The CDR3 coding sequence is TGTGCCAGCAGCTTGGTGCCAGGGCAAGCTGAAGCTTTCTTT. Protein product: CASSLVPGQAEAFF.

The CDR3 DNA follows: TGTGCCAGCAGCCCGACAGGCAGGCCGGGACAGCCCCAGCATTTT. Protein product: CASSPTGRPGQPQHF. The V call is TRBV3-1, the J call TRBJ1-5, with a possible D match to TRBD1 (6 bases). Per germline, CDR1 LGHDT and CDR2 YNNKEL (reference sequence). Trimming cost V 4 bases and J 7 bases, with 17 bases left between them. The CDR3 sequence is 15 residues long.

There are many counts of this clonotype. For the CDR3, the DNA is TGTGCCAGCAGTTTACCTGGTCCCGGGAACAATGAGCAGTTCTTC. Translating gives CASSLPGPGNNEQFF. The chain uses TRBV28 and TRBJ2-1, with D maybe TRBD2 (5 bases). The CDR3 extends over 15 amino acids. The germline V gene has CDR1 MDHEN and CDR2 SYDVKM. Trimming removed 2 bases from V and 5 bases from J, with 13 bases in between.

The sample holds a few counts of this clonotype. Germline and junction disagree at one end, which may indicate a read error. This chain connects TRBV5-6 to TRBJ1-6; D unresolved. Germline V CDR1 and CDR2: SGHDT, YYEEEE. The CDR3 has 15 amino acids. The CDR3 sequence: CASTLEGRARSPLHF. In DNA, the CDR3 is TGTGCCAGCACCTTGGAGGGCCGAGCCAGATCACCCCTCCACTTT.

This clonotype was counted at least ten times. The V gene is TRBV27, the J gene TRBJ1-1; 12 nucleotides line up with TRBD1. Germline CDR1 is MNHEY and CDR2 is SMNVEV (reference sequence). The junction had 5 bases not matched to a gene; V was cut back by 5 bases and J by 7 bases. There are 14 residues in the CDR3. The CDR3 reads CASSRDRGRIEAFF. As DNA, the CDR3 is TGTGCCAGCAGTAGGGACAGGGGGCGCATTGAAGCTTTCTTT.

A few counts support this clonotype. V and J are TRBV11-2 and TRBJ2-5; D not resolved. This CDR3 contains 12 residues. Germline V gives CDR1 SGHAT, CDR2 FQNNGV. V was trimmed by 0 bases and J by 14 bases, leaving 13 bases between them. The CDR3 spells CASSLDSRTVYF. In DNA form, the CDR3 reads TGTGCCAGCAGCTTAGATTCTAGAACAGTCTACTTC.

There are a few counts of this clonotype. The V call is TRBV7-9, the J call TRBJ1-5; no firm D call. Looked up from germline, CDR1 is SEHNR and CDR2 is FQNEAQ (reference sequence). The CDR3 has 14 residues. Trimming shortened V by 1 base and J by 2 bases, and 6 bases separated the two germline ends. CDR3 loop: CASSLEGGNQPQHF. The CDR3 region has the DNA TGTGCCAGCAGCTTAGAGGGCGGCAATCAGCCCCAGCATTTT.

This clonotype was detected ten times or more. The V and J genes are TRBV20-1 and TRBJ2-3; TRBD1 aligns across 9 bases. Germline V lookup: CDR1 DFQATT, CDR2 SNEGSKA (reference sequence). V gave up 6 bases and J gave up 0 bases; unmatched junction bases: 7. This CDR3 is built from 15 residues. The CDR3 nucleotides read TGCAGTGCGACACGGACAGGGGCCAGCACAGATACGCAGTATTTT. Translating it yields CSATRTGASTDTQYF.

This clonotype appeared a few times. The junction does not match germline at one end; this may be a read error. CDR3 bases: TGCAGCGTCGAAGGGGTAAAACTAGCGGGAGGCTCCTACAATGAGCAGTTCTTC. It codes for CSVEGVKLAGGSYNEQFF. The chain combines TRBV29-1 with TRBJ2-1, with 12 bases fitting TRBD2. Germline CDR1 is SQVTM and CDR2 is ANQGSEA. This CDR3 region has 18 residues.

About this clonotype itself: A clone one base away is much larger, so this may be a read error. The chain is built from TRBV27 and TRBJ2-7; 11 bases agree with TRBD2. The end of the DNA fits TRBJ2-1 better, so the J call may be wrong. Looked up from germline, CDR1 is MNHEY and CDR2 is SMNVEV (reference sequence). This CDR3 spans 16 amino acids. CDR3 region: CASSSQLAGASYEQFF. DNA for the CDR3: TGTGCCAGCAGTTCCCAACTAGCGGGGGCATCCTACGAGCAGTTCTTC.

Ten or more counts support this clonotype. The gene calls are TRBV3-1 and TRBJ1-2, with 12 bases aligning to TRBD1. Germline V CDR1 and CDR2: LGHDT, YNNKEL (reference sequence). There are 17 residues in the CDR3. V shed 4 bases and J 4 bases; nucleotides not matched to a gene: 10. CDR3 in amino acids: CASSPRDRGRHGYGYTF. The CDR3 bases are TGTGCCAGCAGCCCCCGGGACAGGGGGCGTCATGGCTATGGCTACACCTTC. The full variable domain, in which reference TRBV3-1 and TRBJ1-2 provide the parts outside the CDR3, is DTAVSQTPKYLVTQMGNDKSIKCEQNLGHDTMYWYKQDSKKFLKIMFSYNNKELIINETVPNRFSPKSPDKAHLNLHINSLELGDSAVYFCASSPRDRGRHGYGYTFGSGTRLTVV.

In its sample, this clonotype was seen many times. The J gene is TRBJ1-5, the V gene TRBV4-1; 9 nucleotides agree with TRBD1. After removal of 3 bases from V and 8 bases from J, the junction contained 5 bases not matched to a gene. Germline CDR1 MGHRA, CDR2 YSYEKL. The CDR3 extends over 14 amino acids. The CDR3 loop reads CASSQGQGKEPQHF. The CDR3 DNA sequence: TGCGCCAGCAGCCAGGGACAGGGCAAGGAGCCCCAGCATTTT.

This clonotype has a handful of counts. The chain carries TRBV6-1 and TRBJ2-7; D possibly uses TRBD1 or TRBD2 (5 bases each). V was trimmed by 5 bases and J by 9 bases, leaving 17 bases between them. The CDR3 is 13 residues long. Germline V lookup: CDR1 MNHNS, CDR2 SASEGT. This chain's CDR3 is CASSPPGRVVQYF. Written as DNA, the CDR3 is TGTGCCAGCAGTCCCCCGGGACGCGTAGTGCAGTACTTC.